The 10 T cell receptor beta chains below come from one sample, sequenced in a study of regulatory T cells in long-lasting Graves disease (TCRdb year 2021). This sample's time point label indicates: persistent/refractory GD, antithyroid drugs over 5 years with positive TRAb. For both TCR sequencing and RNA sequencing, RNA was extracted from PBMCs in TRIzol. Receptors were amplified or captured by multiplex PCR. The instrument given in TCRdb is Illumina HiSeq 4000. To build TCR beta libraries, CDR3 regions were amplified by Arm-PCR using iRepertoire HTBI primers. TCRdb took the public reads, trimmed them with fastp at Q25, ran MiXCR for clone calling and kept in-frame beta chains. Records with the same CDR3 protein are collapsed into one entry carrying the most frequent genes and DNA. The sample table holds under 450,000 distinct CDR3 sequences, of which roughly a quarter were seen once. Of the sample, about a quarter falls within the top ten clones.

Source: peripheral blood mononuclear cells (PBMCs), taken when the disease was refractory, from a patient treated with antithyroid drugs. These receptors all come from a female donor with Graves disease.

This clonotype has a handful of counts. The V call is TRBV19, the J call TRBJ2-2; no clear D gene. Germline V gene data show CDR1 as LNHDA and CDR2 as SQIVND (reference sequence). The CDR3 sequence is 15 residues long. V lost 10 bases and J 0 bases, leaving 15 bases between the germline ends. The DNA for the CDR3 is TGTGCCACCTTCCCCGGGCAGACGAACACCGGGGAGCTGTTTTTT. This codes for CATFPGQTNTGELFF.

This clonotype was seen only a few times. This chain links TRBV30 with TRBJ2-5, with TRBD2 identical over 7 bases. Unmatched junction bases numbered 7, after V lost 1 base and J lost 5 bases. The CDR3 totals 14 residues. The germline V gene has CDR1 GTSNPN and CDR2 SVGIG (reference sequence). The CDR3 spells CAWSGGEGRETQYF. The CDR3 DNA reads as TGTGCCTGGAGTGGGGGGGAGGGTCGGGAGACCCAGTACTTC.

The rearrangement links TRBV5-5 to TRBJ1-6, with D hard to call. CDR3 length: 14 amino acids. Germline CDR1 reads SGHKS; CDR2 reads YYEKEE (reference sequence). V lost 4 bases and J lost 7, with 12 bases in between. The CDR3 is CASSRLGDNSPLHF. The CDR3, as DNA: TGTGCCAGCAGCCGTTTGGGAGACAATTCACCCCTCCACTTT.

The chain employs TRBV2 and TRBJ2-3, with D hard to call. The germline CDR1 and CDR2 sequences are SNHLY and FYNNEI. The CDR3 runs to 15 residues. With 4 bases removed from V and 0 bases from J, the gap between germline ends came to 11 bases. In nucleotides, the CDR3 is TGTGCCAGCAGTGTTGGCGGATATAGCACAGATACGCAGTATTTT. Translated: CASSVGGYSTDTQYF.

This clonotype was detected many times. The genes are TRBV6-1 and TRBJ2-7; no clear D gene. Germline V gene sequence: CDR1 MNHNS, CDR2 SASEGT. V was cut by 8 bases and J by 3 bases, with 14 bases left in between. The length of the CDR3 is 13 residues. The CDR3 nucleotides are TGTGCCAGCCGGCGGAGTGGCCTCTACGAGCAGTACTTC. Amino acids: CASRRSGLYEQYF.

The chain is built from TRBV19 and TRBJ2-4; D is perhaps TRBD2 (6 bases). Germline values: CDR1 LNHDA, CDR2 SQIVND (reference sequence). This CDR3 is 19 amino acids long. V shed 5 bases and J shed 0 bases, with 23 bases lying between them. DNA for the CDR3: TGTGCCAGTAGTCCAAGTCCCCGTGGCGGGACGTTAGCCAAAAACATTCAGTACTTC. This codes for CASSPSPRGGTLAKNIQYF.

This chain joins TRBV14 and TRBJ2-3; no clear D gene. V gave up 3 bases and J gave up 3 bases, with 16 bases separating them. Germline CDR1 is SGHDN and CDR2 is FVKESK. This CDR3 spans 16 amino acids. The CDR3 sequence: CASSHGLVGITDTQYF. The CDR3 DNA reads as TGTGCCAGCAGCCATGGCCTAGTGGGTATTACAGATACGCAGTATTTT.

This clonotype was detected only a few times. The chain recombines TRBV9 with TRBJ2-2; the match to TRBD2 covers 10 bases. Germline CDR1 is SGDLS and CDR2 is YYNGEE. The V and J ends lost 0 bases and 6 bases, in that order; junction bases with no gene match: 5. CDR3 length: 16 residues. CDR3 region: CASSVVPSGSAGELFF. In DNA, the CDR3 is TGTGCCAGCAGCGTAGTGCCTAGCGGGAGTGCCGGGGAGCTGTTTTTT.

This clonotype was counted ten times or more. V and J are TRBV28 and TRBJ2-5; the match to TRBD1 covers 10 bases. Germline assignment: CDR1 MDHEN and CDR2 SYDVKM. J gave up 4 bases and V 3 bases, and 8 bases lay outside the gene matches. This CDR3 spans 16 amino acids. DNA of the CDR3: TGTGCCAGCAGTTTCCTGACAGGGGGCACGGGAGAGACCCAGTACTTC. It translates to CASSFLTGGTGETQYF.

This clonotype turned up a few times. The chain couples TRBV12-3 or TRBV12-4 to TRBJ2-1, with 9 bases matching TRBD2. V was clipped by 6 bases and J by 8 bases; unmatched bases: 8. The CDR3 covers 14 residues. CDR3 in DNA: TGTGCCAGCAGCCCCGGGACTAGCTGGCATGAGCAGTTCTTC. This sequence encodes CASSPGTSWHEQFF.